A single sample gave rise to the 22 T cell receptor beta chains below, sequenced in a study of blood T cell repertoires in COVID-19. Assay: immunoSEQ multiplex PCR; the TCRdb copy retains only in-frame clones and omits some. The sample has about 520,000 clones; 70% to 90% are singletons. The sequencing sample was made of peripheral blood. The receptors were sampled from a human donor in a cohort sampled during active COVID-19.

To note about this clone: The same CDR3 arises from other DNA sequences in this sample as well. This rearrangement joins TRBV6-5 to TRBJ1-1; D is undetermined. V was trimmed by 6 bases and J by 5 bases, leaving 10 bases between them. Germline V gives CDR1 MNHEY, CDR2 SVGAGI. The CDR3 contains 12 residues. The CDR3 nucleotides read TGTGCCAGCAGGGGAGTTGGGACTGAAGCTTTCTTT. This sequence encodes CASRGVGTEAFF.

The chain employs TRBV2 and TRBJ2-7; TRBD1 matches 8 bases. This CDR3 contains 18 residues. CDR1 SNHLY and CDR2 FYNNEI come from the germline V gene. With V trimmed by 8 bases and J by 4 bases, 22 bases remained unmatched. CDR3 in amino acids: CASQTLDRGSGLIYEQYF. The DNA of the CDR3 is TGTGCCAGCCAAACACTCGACAGGGGTAGCGGTCTAATATACGAGCAGTACTTC.

The V and J genes are TRBV7-9 and TRBJ1-2, with a possible D match to TRBD1 (6 bases). V was cut by 2 bases and J by 6 bases, with 13 bases left in between. The CDR3 contains 14 residues. Germline assignment: CDR1 SEHNR and CDR2 FQNEAQ (reference sequence). The DNA for the CDR3 is TGTGCCAGCAGCTTACCAGGGGTGGGTAATGGCTACACCTTC. Translating it yields CASSLPGVGNGYTF. The full variable domain, its missing parts supplied by reference TRBV7-9 and TRBJ1-2, is DTGVSQNPRHKITKRGQNVTFRCDPISEHNRLYWYRQTLGQGPEFLTYFQNEAQLEKSRLLSDRFSAERPKGSFSTLEIQRTEQGDSAMYLCASSLPGVGNGYTFGSGTRLTVV.

The chain couples TRBV30 to TRBJ2-1; D might be TRBD2 (6 bases). From germline, CDR1 is GTSNPN and CDR2 SVGIG (reference sequence). V was shortened by 0 bases and J by 0 bases, with 18 bases between the two germline ends. This CDR3 region has 18 residues. The CDR3 region is CAWSVWGAGTSSYNEQFF. For the CDR3, the DNA is TGTGCCTGGAGTGTATGGGGAGCGGGCACTAGCTCCTACAATGAGCAGTTCTTC.

J is TRBJ1-4 and V is TRBV21-1. TRBV21-1 is labeled a pseudogene. The CDR3 contains 12 residues. As DNA, the CDR3 is TGTGCCAGCACCCCCAGTAGCGAAAAACTGTTTTTT. Translation: CASTPSSEKLFF.

The chain has TRBV14 and TRBJ2-3; D is perhaps TRBD1 (6 bases). From germline, CDR1 is SGHDN and CDR2 FVKESK. Deletions cut 3 bases from V and 2 bases from J, with 9 bases between. The CDR3 runs 14 residues. This CDR3 reads CASSQDRLTDTQYF. CDR3 bases: TGTGCCAGCAGCCAGGACAGACTCACAGATACGCAGTATTTT.

The genes are TRBV6-5 and TRBJ1-1; 7 nucleotides line up with TRBD1. This CDR3 spans 14 amino acids. V lost 6 bases to trimming and J lost 5 bases; unmatched junction nucleotides: 9. CDR1 MNHEY and CDR2 SVGAGI come from the germline V gene. CDR3 protein: CASSPTGLGTEAFF. The DNA of the CDR3 is TGTGCCAGCAGCCCGACAGGGTTGGGGACTGAAGCTTTCTTT.

V is TRBV29-1 and J is TRBJ2-3; D is perhaps TRBD1 (5 bases). The CDR3 loop spans 16 amino acids. The V end lost 3 bases, the J end lost 3 bases, and 19 bases lay between the germline ends. In germline, CDR1 is SQVTM, CDR2 ANQGSEA. CDR3 DNA: TGCAGCGTTGATCGAGGAAGGACAATTGCTACAGATACGCAGTATTTT. Translation: CSVDRGRTIATDTQYF.

This clone occurred once. J is TRBJ2-5 and V is TRBV24-1, with 14 bases matching TRBD2. V gave up 4 bases and J gave up 7 bases; unmatched junction bases: 13. The CDR3 sequence is 18 residues long. Germline loops: CDR1 KGHDR, CDR2 SFDVKD. CDR3 protein: CATSDLGLAGDARGTQYF. The CDR3, as DNA: TGTGCCACCAGTGACCTGGGACTAGCGGGAGATGCTCGGGGGACCCAGTACTTC.

V usage is TRBV6-5 and J usage is TRBJ2-1, with D possibly TRBD1 on 6 matching bases. CDR3 size: 13 residues. V was pared by 4 bases and J by 9 bases, with 13 bases between. CDR1 and CDR2 from the germline V gene are MNHEY and SVGAGI. CDR3 sequence reads: CASSSLYRAEQFF. In DNA, the CDR3 is TGTGCCAGCAGTTCTCTTTACAGGGCTGAGCAGTTCTTC.

The gene calls are TRBV7-3 and TRBJ2-3, with D tentatively TRBD1 (6 bases). This CDR3 contains 14 residues. Trimming stripped 5 bases from V and 5 bases from J, with 14 bases between. The germline V gene has CDR1 SGHTA and CDR2 FQGTGA. CDR3 amino acids: CASSQGSTGDTQYF. In DNA form, the CDR3 reads TGTGCCAGCAGCCAAGGGTCGACAGGAGATACGCAGTATTTT.

The J gene is TRBJ2-2, the V gene TRBV7-2, with TRBD2 matching 11 bases. J lost 0 bases, V lost 5 bases, and 8 bases had no gene match. Germline V lookup: CDR1 SGHTA, CDR2 FQGNSA. The CDR3 spans 18 residues. CDR3 residues: CASSRKPGLAANTGELFF. In nucleotides, the CDR3 is TGTGCCAGCAGCCGCAAGCCGGGACTAGCGGCGAACACCGGGGAGCTGTTTTTT.

The rearrangement links TRBV11-2 to TRBJ2-5; the D gene is possibly TRBD1 (5 bases). Trimming cost V 4 bases and J 1 base, with 13 bases left between them. Germline loops: CDR1 SGHAT, CDR2 FQNNGV. This CDR3 region has 15 residues. The CDR3, as DNA: TGTGCCAGCAGCTGGGGCCGGGCGGTCCAAGAGACCCAGTACTTC. Amino acids: CASSWGRAVQETQYF.

The V gene is TRBV25-1, the J gene TRBJ2-7; D is uncertain. This CDR3 is built from 14 residues. The V and J ends lost 3 bases and 3 bases respectively, with 12 bases between them. Looked up from germline, CDR1 is MGHDK and CDR2 is SYGVNS. This chain's CDR3 is CASSDHAVFYEQYF. For the CDR3, the DNA is TGTGCCAGCAGTGATCACGCAGTCTTCTACGAGCAGTACTTC.

The V call is TRBV30, the J call TRBJ1-4; no reliable D call. V dropped 2 bases and J dropped 7 bases, with 11 bases sitting between them. The CDR3 has 13 amino acids. CDR1 is GTSNPN and CDR2 is SVGIG in the germline V gene (reference sequence). The CDR3 nucleotides read TGTGCCTGGAGTCGAGGGAGTGTTGAAAAACTGTTTTTT. Its protein product is CAWSRGSVEKLFF.

The chain has TRBV6-5 and TRBJ2-7, with D perhaps matching TRBD1 (6 bases). The germline V gene has CDR1 MNHEY and CDR2 SVGAGI. The CDR3 spans 13 residues. Trimming shortened V by 6 bases and J by 3 bases, and 12 bases separated the two germline ends. The CDR3 region is CASRPQGGYEQYF. The CDR3 coding sequence is TGTGCCAGCAGACCACAGGGTGGCTACGAGCAGTACTTC.

The chain recombines TRBV6-5 with TRBJ2-5; a possible D gene is TRBD2 (6 bases). The CDR3 contains 15 residues. CDR1 is MNHEY and CDR2 is SVGAGI in the germline V gene. V was pared by 5 bases and J by 2 bases, with 15 bases between. The CDR3 protein is CASSTQLGLQETQYF. The CDR3 DNA reads TGTGCCAGCAGTACCCAATTAGGACTACAAGAGACCCAGTACTTC.

The chain joins TRBV28 to TRBJ1-1; D is undetermined. There are 15 residues in the CDR3. The germline V gene has CDR1 MDHEN and CDR2 SYDVKM. Between the trimmed V and J ends, which lost 6 bases and 3 bases, there was a span of 17 bases. The CDR3 DNA is TGTGCCAGCAGGACGAGGATCCCTCTCTACACTGAAGCTTTCTTT. Translated: CASRTRIPLYTEAFF. Full variable domain (outside the CDR3, taken from reference TRBV28 and TRBJ1-1): DVKVTQSSRYLVKRTGEKVFLECVQDMDHENMFWYRQDPGLGLRLIYFSYDVKMKEKGDIPEGYSVSREKKERFSLILESASTNQTSMYLCASRTRIPLYTEAFFGQGTRLTVV.

The chain carries TRBV27 and TRBJ2-1; TRBD2 matches 10 bases. The CDR3 covers 16 residues. The ends lost 6 bases at V and 0 bases at J; junction bases unmatched: 5. Per the germline V gene, CDR1 is MNHEY and CDR2 is SMNVEV (reference sequence). DNA for the CDR3: TGTGCCAGCAGAAGGACTAGCGGACCCTCCTACAATGAGCAGTTCTTC. This codes for CASRRTSGPSYNEQFF.

This chain connects TRBV4-1 to TRBJ2-2; tentatively, D is TRBD1 (6 bases). This CDR3 has 16 residues. Germline V gene sequence: CDR1 MGHRA, CDR2 YSYEKL. The V and J ends lost 3 bases and 4 bases respectively, with 15 bases between them. In DNA form, the CDR3 reads TGCGCCAGCAGCCAGTCTCCAAGGGGGACCACCGGGGAGCTGTTTTTT. Its translation is CASSQSPRGTTGELFF.

This sequence joins TRBV30 and TRBJ2-1; 8 positions match TRBD1. The CDR3 has 13 amino acids. V dropped 3 bases and J dropped 8; count of bases not matched to a gene: 6. CDR1 is GTSNPN and CDR2 is SVGIG in the germline V gene (reference sequence). The CDR3 coding sequence is TGTGCCTGGAGACAGGGGGTTATCGATGAGCAGTTCTTC. Translated, it gives CAWRQGVIDEQFF.

The V gene is TRBV5-5, the J gene TRBJ2-7; no clear D. The ends were cut back, 1 base at V and 3 bases at J, with 14 bases in the middle. Per the germline V gene, CDR1 is SGHKS and CDR2 is YYEKEE (reference sequence). The length of the CDR3 is 15 residues. CDR3 sequence (DNA): TGTGCCAGCAGCTTGAGTTCCGGGTCCTACTACGAGCAGTACTTC. This encodes CASSLSSGSYYEQYF.